One and the same sample provided the 26 T cell receptor beta chains below, sequenced in a study of blood T cell repertoires in COVID-19. Clones were sequenced by immunoSEQ multiplex PCR, and TCRdb holds only the in-frame ones, with some missing. Of about 20,000 clones in the sample, about 87% were seen once. Sequencing was done on a sample of PBMCs or T cells enriched from blood (not recorded which). These receptor sequences come from a young woman who had recovered from COVID-19.

The rearrangement joins TRBV19 to TRBJ2-1; D possibly corresponds to TRBD2 (6 bases). There are 12 residues in the CDR3. Trimming stripped 7 bases from V and 4 bases from J, with 8 bases between. Looked up from germline, CDR1 is LNHDA and CDR2 is SQIVND (reference sequence). CDR3 nucleotide sequence: TGTGCCAGTATCGGGGGTTACAATGAGCAGTTCTTC. It yields the protein CASIGGYNEQFF. The full variable domain, its missing parts supplied by reference TRBV19 and TRBJ2-1, is DGGITQSPKYLFRKEGQNVTLSCEQNLNHDAMYWYRQDPGQGLRLIYYSQIVNDFQKGDIAEGYSVSREKKESFPLTVTSAQKNPTAFYLCASIGGYNEQFFGPGTRLTVL.

The chain recombines TRBV30 with TRBJ2-2, with D perhaps TRBD2 (6 bases). Trimming shortened V by 4 bases and J by 4 bases, and 16 bases separated the two germline ends. The CDR3 spans 15 residues. Germline V gives CDR1 GTSNPN, CDR2 SVGIG (reference sequence). CDR3 nucleotides: TGTGCCTGGACCCCGGCAGGGAGGTCCACCGGGGAGCTGTTTTTT. Translation gives CAWTPAGRSTGELFF.

The V call is TRBV27, the J call TRBJ2-4, with 7 positions matching TRBD1. This CDR3 contains 13 residues. Germline assignment: CDR1 MNHEY and CDR2 SMNVEV (reference sequence). The J segment lost 9 bases and the V segment lost 5 bases, leaving 7 bases of the junction unmatched. CDR3 region: CASSQQGPGIQYF. The CDR3 region has the DNA TGTGCCAGCAGTCAACAGGGGCCGGGCATTCAGTACTTC.

This chain joins TRBV6-5 and TRBJ2-3; TRBD1 agrees at 12 bases. Germline V gives CDR1 MNHEY, CDR2 SVGAGI. The trim removed 5 bases at V and 5 bases at J, leaving 5 bases unmatched. The CDR3 covers 15 residues. CDR3 nucleotide sequence: TGTGCCAGCAGTCCAGGGACAGGGGGCTTAGATACGCAGTATTTT. The encoded protein is CASSPGTGGLDTQYF.

V gene TRBV7-3 combines with J gene TRBJ1-3; 9 nucleotides agree with TRBD1. The CDR3 contains 14 residues. Germline CDR1 SGHTA, CDR2 FQGTGA. Trimming removed 5 bases from V and 3 bases from J; junction bases left unmatched: 2. CDR3 DNA sequence: TGTGCCAGCAGCATGGGACAGGGTGGAAACACCATATATTTT. It is translated as CASSMGQGGNTIYF. Using reference TRBV7-3 and TRBJ1-3 for the parts outside the CDR3, the full variable domain is GAGVSQTPSNKVTEKGKYVELRCDPISGHTALYWYRQSLGQGPEFLIYFQGTGAADDSGLPNDRFFAVRPEGSVSTLKIQRTERGDSAVYLCASSMGQGGNTIYFGEGSWLTVV.

The chain recombines TRBV7-9 with TRBJ1-6; D possibly corresponds to TRBD1 (5 bases). CDR1 and CDR2 from the germline V gene are SEHNR and FQNEAQ (reference sequence). The germline V and J ends were trimmed by 5 bases and 7 bases, with 15 bases remaining between them. This CDR3 contains 15 residues. The CDR3 nucleotides are TGTGCCAGCAGCCCGCCTCAGGGAGGGAATTCACCCCTCCACTTT. Its protein is CASSPPQGGNSPLHF.

The CDR3 is CASSLVSSRGLGDTQYF. CDR3 bases: TGTGCCAGCAGCTTGGTTTCCAGTAGGGGCTTGGGAGATACGCAGTATTTT. V and J are TRBV5-4 and TRBJ2-3, with D possibly TRBD1 on 5 matching bases. The CDR3 length is 17 residues. Germline CDR1 is SGHNT and CDR2 is YYREEE (reference sequence). V shed 0 bases and J shed 5 bases, with 19 bases lying between them.

The genes are TRBV11-1 and TRBJ2-1, with 7 nucleotides matching TRBD1. The germline gives CDR1 SGHAT, CDR2 FQDESV (reference sequence). The CDR3 length is 15 residues. V was clipped by 5 bases and J by 0 bases; unmatched bases: 4. Written as DNA, the CDR3 is TGTGCCAGCAGCCAGGGACAGTTCTCCTACAATGAGCAGTTCTTC. Its protein product is CASSQGQFSYNEQFF. Supplemented by reference TRBV11-1 and TRBJ2-1, the full variable domain reads EAEVAQSPRYKITEKSQAVAFWCDPISGHATLYWYRQILGQGPELLVQFQDESVVDDSQLPKDRFSAERLKGVDSTLKIQPAELGDSAMYLCASSQGQFSYNEQFFGPGTRLTVL.

The rearrangement uses TRBV7-3 and TRBJ1-2, with no clear D. This CDR3 spans 15 amino acids. Germline V lookup: CDR1 SGHTA, CDR2 FQGTGA. V shed 5 bases and J shed 3 bases, with 16 bases lying between them. CDR3 residues: CASSHRRGGDYGYTF. In nucleotides, the CDR3 is TGTGCCAGCAGCCATCGGCGGGGTGGGGACTATGGCTACACCTTC.

This sequence joins TRBV11-2 and TRBJ2-5; 9 bases are a match to TRBD2. Germline CDR1 is SGHAT and CDR2 is FQNNGV. CDR3 length equals 16 residues. The trim removed 5 bases at V and 5 bases at J, leaving 12 bases unmatched. CDR3 loop: CASSPRGLAILETQYF. As DNA, the CDR3 is TGTGCCAGCAGCCCGAGGGGACTAGCCATTCTGGAGACCCAGTACTTC.

The chain uses TRBV20-1 and TRBJ2-7; tentative D call: TRBD1 (7 bases). CDR3 length: 11 amino acids. CDR1 DFQATT and CDR2 SNEGSKA come from the germline V gene (reference sequence). Trimming shortened V by 5 bases and J by 7 bases, and 12 bases separated the two germline ends. The CDR3 protein is CSAYRGGEQYF. CDR3 in DNA: TGCAGTGCTTACAGGGGAGGTGAGCAGTACTTC.

The CDR3 loop reads CASSLDAGTTYEQYF. CDR3 coding DNA: TGTGCCAGCAGCTTGGATGCAGGTACGACCTACGAGCAGTACTTC. The chain couples TRBV5-4 to TRBJ2-7; D is ambiguous. There are 15 residues in the CDR3. The ends were cut back, 0 bases at V and 2 bases at J, with 12 bases in the middle. Looked up from germline, CDR1 is SGHNT and CDR2 is YYREEE (reference sequence).

V is TRBV5-6 and J is TRBJ1-2; no clear D. The V gene's germline CDR1 is SGHDT and CDR2 YYEEEE. The germline V and J ends were trimmed by 3 bases and 8 bases, with 14 bases remaining between them. This CDR3 comprises 13 residues. CDR3 protein: CASSSGDGQGYTF. As DNA, the CDR3 is TGTGCCAGCAGCTCCGGGGATGGGCAAGGCTACACCTTC.

The rearrangement uses TRBV24-1 and TRBJ2-7, with 7 bases matching TRBD1. The CDR3 sequence is 16 residues long. V dropped 4 bases and J dropped 2; count of bases not matched to a gene: 10. Germline V gives CDR1 KGHDR, CDR2 SFDVKD. The CDR3 nucleotides are TGTGCCACCAGTGACCCTGACAGGGAAGGTCCCTACGAGCAGTACTTC. Residues: CATSDPDREGPYEQYF.

V usage is TRBV18 and J usage is TRBJ1-1; maybe TRBD1 (6 bases). Per germline, CDR1 KGHSH and CDR2 LQKENI. The length of the CDR3 is 17 residues. The V end lost 0 bases, the J end lost 0 bases, and 14 bases lay between the germline ends. The CDR3 coding sequence is TGTGCCAGCTCACCACCTTTGCAGGGACACCTGAACACTGAAGCTTTCTTT. Amino acid sequence: CASSPPLQGHLNTEAFF. Combining the CDR3 with reference TRBV18 and TRBJ1-1 gives the whole variable domain NAGVMQNPRHLVRRRGQEARLRCSPMKGHSHVYWYRQLPEEGLKFMVYLQKENIIDESGMPKERFSAEFPKEGPSILRIQQVVRGDSAAYFCASSPPLQGHLNTEAFFGQGTRLTVV.

This clone has a handful of counts. The genes are TRBV5-1 and TRBJ2-7; D possibly corresponds to TRBD1 (5 bases). This CDR3 comprises 15 residues. Looked up from germline, CDR1 is SGHRS and CDR2 is YFSETQ. V was trimmed by 0 bases and J by 2 bases, leaving 12 bases between them. CDR3 in amino acids: CASSLVSGIAYEQYF. CDR3 coding DNA: TGCGCCAGCAGCTTGGTATCAGGGATTGCCTACGAGCAGTACTTC.

The CDR3 DNA reads TGTGCCAGCAGCTTAAGCGGCGGGGGTACAGATACGCAGTATTTT. Translation gives CASSLSGGGTDTQYF. The chain employs TRBV11-2 and TRBJ2-3; 7 bases agree with TRBD2. Trimming cost V 2 bases and J 3 bases; bases outside gene matches: 5. CDR1 and CDR2 from the germline V gene are SGHAT and FQNNGV. CDR3 size: 15 residues.

The chain links TRBV12-3 or TRBV12-4 to TRBJ2-5; weak D call: TRBD1 (6 bases). V was clipped by 2 bases and J by 5 bases, with 9 bases between them. The CDR3 is 13 residues long. The CDR3 region is CASSLRDTETQYF. DNA for the CDR3: TGTGCCAGCAGTTTAAGGGACACGGAGACCCAGTACTTC.

This clone showed up just a few times. The chain is built from TRBV5-3 and TRBJ1-6; 9 nucleotides match TRBD1. TRBV5-3 is flagged as an ORF with uncertain function. The CDR3 totals 15 residues. V lost 4 bases, J lost 6 bases, and 5 bases stayed unmatched. The CDR3 DNA is TGTGCCAGAAGCCCGGGACAGGGTTGTAATTCACCCCTCCACTTT. Translating gives CARSPGQGCNSPLHF.

V and J are TRBV19 and TRBJ1-5, with D tentatively TRBD1 (5 bases). Trimming removed 1 base at V and 6 bases at J, with 13 bases between. Germline CDR1 is LNHDA and CDR2 is SQIVND (reference sequence). CDR3 length: 15 residues. The CDR3 bases are TGTGCCAGTAGTATAGGGGAGGGGAGGCCTCAGCCCCAGCATTTT. Translating gives CASSIGEGRPQPQHF.

The chain links TRBV5-1 to TRBJ2-3, with D possibly TRBD1 on 5 matching bases. This CDR3 region has 15 residues. The V end was cut by 4 bases, the J end by 2 bases, with 14 bases between. CDR1 is SGHRS, CDR2 YFSETQ, per germline. CDR3 protein: CASSPGRGSTDTQYF. The CDR3 coding sequence is TGCGCCAGCAGCCCAGGTAGGGGCTCCACAGATACGCAGTATTTT.

The chain employs TRBV21-1 and TRBJ2-1; the tabulated D call, TRBD1, remains unverified against the DNA. TRBV21-1 is deemed a pseudogene. This CDR3 has 14 residues. CDR3 residues: CASSNRDIPHEQFF. The CDR3, as DNA: TGTGCCAGCAGCAACCGGGACATCCCGCATGAGCAGTTCTTC.

The genes are TRBV19 and TRBJ2-7; 9 bases fit TRBD2. Germline assignment: CDR1 LNHDA and CDR2 SQIVND (reference sequence). Trimming removed 3 bases from V and 0 bases from J; junction bases left unmatched: 3. CDR3 length equals 15 residues. The CDR3 region is CASSISSGDSYEQYF. In nucleotides, the CDR3 is TGTGCCAGTAGTATTTCTAGCGGGGACTCCTACGAGCAGTACTTC.

This chain uses TRBV27 with TRBJ1-1; D ambiguous. V lost 3 bases to trimming and J lost 5 bases, with 13 bases between them. This CDR3 has 14 amino acids. The germline V gene has CDR1 MNHEY and CDR2 SMNVEV (reference sequence). The CDR3 DNA is TGTGCCAGCAGTTTGCCGGGAGGACTTACTGAAGCTTTCTTT. Its translation is CASSLPGGLTEAFF.

The V call is TRBV10-3, the J call TRBJ2-3, with TRBD2 matching 11 bases. Trimming at V came to 0 bases and at J to 5 bases, leaving 10 bases not matched to a gene. CDR1 ENHRY and CDR2 SYGVKD come from the germline V gene. This CDR3 spans 18 amino acids. The CDR3 region has the DNA TGTGCCATCAGTGAGTCGAGAAGTAGCGGGGGGGCGAAAGATACGCAGTATTTT. This encodes CAISESRSSGGAKDTQYF.

The J gene is TRBJ2-7, the V gene TRBV7-9; 7 bases map to TRBD1. CDR1 SEHNR and CDR2 FQNEAQ come from the germline V gene (reference sequence). CDR3 size: 10 residues. Here the CDR3 DNA reads TGTGCCAGCAGCTTAAGGACAGGCCCTGTC. Protein: CASSLRTGPV.